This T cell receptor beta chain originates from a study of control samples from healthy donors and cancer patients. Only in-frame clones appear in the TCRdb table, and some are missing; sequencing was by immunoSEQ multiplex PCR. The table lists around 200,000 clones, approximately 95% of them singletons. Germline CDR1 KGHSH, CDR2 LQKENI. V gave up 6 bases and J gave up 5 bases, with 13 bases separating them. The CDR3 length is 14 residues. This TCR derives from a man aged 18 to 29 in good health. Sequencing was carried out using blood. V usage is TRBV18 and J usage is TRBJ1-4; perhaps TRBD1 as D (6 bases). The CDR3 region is CASSPGAPNEKLFF. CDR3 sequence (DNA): TGTGCCAGCTCCCCAGGGGCCCCGAATGAAAAACTGTTTTTT.